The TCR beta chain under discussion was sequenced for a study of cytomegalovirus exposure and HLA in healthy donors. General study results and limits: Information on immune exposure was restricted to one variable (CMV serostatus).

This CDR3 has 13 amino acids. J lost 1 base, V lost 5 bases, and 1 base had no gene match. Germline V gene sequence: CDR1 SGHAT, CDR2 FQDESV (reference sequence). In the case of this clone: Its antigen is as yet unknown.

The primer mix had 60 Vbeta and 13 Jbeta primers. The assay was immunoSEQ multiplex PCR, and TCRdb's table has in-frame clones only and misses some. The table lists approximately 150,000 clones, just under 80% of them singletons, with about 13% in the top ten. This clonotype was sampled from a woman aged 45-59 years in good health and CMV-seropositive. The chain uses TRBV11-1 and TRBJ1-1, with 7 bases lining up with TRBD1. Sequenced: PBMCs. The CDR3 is CASSRTGNTEAFF. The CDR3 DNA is TGTGCCAGCAGCCGGACAGGGAACACTGAAGCTTTCTTT.